These T cell receptor beta chains were read from a single sample in a study of a mutant IDH1 vaccine in newly diagnosed glioma. TCRdb keeps only in-frame clones here, not all; method: immunoSEQ multiplex PCR. The sample has over 35,000 clones; roughly 79% are singletons. No cognate antigen is known for these TCRs. The sample here was PBMCs, taken from a glioma patient whose treatment included an IDH1 peptide vaccine. The receptors come from a man aged 40-50 years with glioma. The CDR3 runs from the conserved cysteine through the conserved F or W. D genes are given only for firm matches.

-	TRBV6-1	CATGRGFENQPQHF
TRBD2	TRBV4-3	CASSQVGTSVTGELFF
-	TRBV18	CASSPIRGTADTQYF
TRBD1	TRBV2	CASSRDRDQPQHF
-	TRBV13	CASSPGGSTDTQYF
TRBD1	TRBV6-6	CASSSGQGAKQPQHF
TRBD1	TRBV5-8	CASSLAGGQETQYF
-	TRBV27	CASSPASGYNSPLHF
-	TRBV11-3	CASSFGLGGTDTQYF
-	TRBV30	CAWRFKNTEAFF
TRBD1	TRBV5-1	CASRPLQGARGYTF
TRBD2	TRBV4-3	CASSQDGAGFADTQYF
-	TRBV5-1	CASSERVFGAHGYTF
TRBD2	TRBV5-3	CARSLNPLAGTSSYEQYF
-	TRBV7-9	CASGPDGEGAFF
TRBD1	TRBV25-1	CASSGDRVYNEKLFF
TRBD2	TRBV7-2	CASSPPGGLFNEQFF
-	TRBV9	CASSVEKGRVAGELFF
TRBD1	TRBV4-1	CASSHINAGTGLGTQYF
-	TRBV7-2	CASSLNYEQYF
-	TRBV19	CASSISSISGNTIYF
TRBD1	TRBV9	CASSPGQNYEQYF
TRBD1	TRBV28	CASTLSGTGRYGYTF
TRBD1	TRBV6-5	CASSPTTGGSDTQYF
TRBD1	TRBV6-1	CASSGGQGHRVTGELFF
-	TRBV25-1	CASSGRGWTEAFF
-	TRBV4-1	CASSPFWEEGYSNQPQHF
TRBD1	TRBV7-8	CASSTRTGKDSYGYTF
-	TRBV6-1	CASREKGRIEAFF
-	TRBV2	CASYRGLQETQYF
TRBD2	TRBV7-7	CASSLIPWEGEGSRETQYF
-	TRBV16	CASSQSERGPYEQYF
TRBD2	TRBV9	CASSVGFSGGVNEQFF
-	TRBV4-2	CASSQVRFSGANVLTF
-	TRBV29-1	CSVAGSNPSKHGYTF
TRBD2	TRBV7-2	CASSLAPWRGSYEQYF
TRBD1	TRBV4-2	CASRPDRGNTEAFF
TRBD1	TRBV7-6	CASSHTLRGIGETQYF
-	TRBV5-4	CASSLGGRVPYEQYF
TRBD2	TRBV10-3	CAIKVGGGQETQYF
-	TRBV4-2	CASSPAPGQNTEAFF
TRBD2	TRBV28	CASTWTSEWDEQFF
-	TRBV4-1	CASSHPEYGTSRETQYF
-	TRBV2	CASSYDTFSNQPQHF
TRBD1	TRBV7-9	CARGTGYGYTF
-	TRBV7-2	CASSLGTGYNSPLHF
-	TRBV6-5	CASTLRIGIYEQYF
-	TRBV25-1	CASSAWDSRYEQYF
TRBD1	TRBV19	CASSTLGQGYNEQFF
-	TRBV27	CASTSDRGETQYF
-	TRBV7-9	CASSLDGRREQPQHF
-	TRBV7-9	CASSLVEVGEAFF
TRBD1	TRBV18	CASSPGTGDTDTQYF